This T cell receptor (beta chain) was documented in a study of shared clonotypes between healthy human individuals. As defined, naive CD8 cells were CD45RO-negative and positively selected for CCR7, with terminally differentiated effector memory CD45RA+ cells excluded. Each of the donors was a healthy adult who was HIV-negative and had not had a recent acute infection or vaccination. Remarks on this clone: Its antigen is undetermined.

The CDR3 has 16 amino acids. Trimming took 1 base from V and 9 from J; bases not matched to a gene: 7. CDR1 MGHRA and CDR2 YSYEKL come from the germline V gene. General study findings and limits: Naive CD4 clonotypes overlapped across several donors at approximately 4.5%.

Produced via immunoSEQ multiplex PCR; TCRdb's table is partial and in-frame only. This repertoire shows around 550,000 clones, 85% to 95% found once; its top ten account for approximately 0.11%. Source material: naive CD8+ T cells sorted from blood. The sequence came from a woman between 25 and 40 years old in good health. The chain is built from TRBV4-1 and TRBJ2-1; the match to TRBD2 covers 12 bases. Here the CDR3 DNA reads TGCGCCAGCAGCCAAGTACCCGGACTAGCGGGAAGTGAGCAGTTCTTC. Amino acids: CASSQVPGLAGSEQFF.